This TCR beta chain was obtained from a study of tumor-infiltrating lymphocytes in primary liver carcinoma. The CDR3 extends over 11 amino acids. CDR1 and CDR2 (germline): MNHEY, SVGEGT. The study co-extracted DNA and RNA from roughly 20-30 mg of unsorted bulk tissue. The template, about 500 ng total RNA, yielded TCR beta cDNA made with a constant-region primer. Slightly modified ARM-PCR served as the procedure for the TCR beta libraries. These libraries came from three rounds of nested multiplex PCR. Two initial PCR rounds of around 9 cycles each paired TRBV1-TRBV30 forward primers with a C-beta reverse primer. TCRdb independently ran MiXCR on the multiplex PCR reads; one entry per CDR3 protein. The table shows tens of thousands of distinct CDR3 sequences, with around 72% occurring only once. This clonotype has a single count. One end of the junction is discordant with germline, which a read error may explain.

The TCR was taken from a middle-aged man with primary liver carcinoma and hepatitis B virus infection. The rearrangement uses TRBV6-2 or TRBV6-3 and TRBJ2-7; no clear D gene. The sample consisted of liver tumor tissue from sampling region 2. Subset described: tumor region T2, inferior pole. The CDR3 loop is CACSYTYEQYF. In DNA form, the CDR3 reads TGTGCCTGCAGTTACACTTACGAGCAGTACTTC.